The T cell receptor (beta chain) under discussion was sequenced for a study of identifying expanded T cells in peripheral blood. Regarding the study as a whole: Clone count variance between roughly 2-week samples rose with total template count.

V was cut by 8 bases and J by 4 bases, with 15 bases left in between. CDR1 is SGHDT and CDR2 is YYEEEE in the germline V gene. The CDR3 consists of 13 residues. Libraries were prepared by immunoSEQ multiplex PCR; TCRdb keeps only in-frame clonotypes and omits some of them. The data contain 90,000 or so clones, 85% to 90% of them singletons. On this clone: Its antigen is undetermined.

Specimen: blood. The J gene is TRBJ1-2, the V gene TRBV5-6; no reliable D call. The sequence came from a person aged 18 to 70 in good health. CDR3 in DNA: TGTGCCAGACTCCTCACTACCTTCTATGGCTACACCTTC. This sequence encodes CARLLTTFYGYTF.